These 10 T cell receptor beta chains were sequenced from one sample in a study of PD-L1 blockade in urothelial cancer. Clones were read by immunoSEQ multiplex PCR, and TCRdb kept only the in-frame ones, dropping some. The sample carries approximately 91,000 clones, around 78% recorded once. Time point here: peripheral blood 6 weeks after treatment start. The material sequenced was PBMCs, taken around atezolizumab (anti-PD-L1) treatment. These receptors were obtained from a man between 70 and 80 years old with urothelial cancer.

J is TRBJ2-6 and V is TRBV4-2; perhaps TRBD1 as D (5 bases). There are 16 residues in the CDR3. V lost 0 bases, J lost 2 bases, and 8 bases lay in between. Germline CDR1 is LGHNA and CDR2 is YNFKEQ. The CDR3, as DNA: TGTGCCAGCAGCCAAGAGAGGACACCTGGGGCCAACGTCCTGACTTTC. Translated, it gives CASSQERTPGANVLTF.

The rearrangement uses TRBV7-8 and TRBJ2-5, with D perhaps matching TRBD2 (5 bases). Trimming removed 3 bases at V and 5 bases at J, with 16 bases between. Looked up from germline, CDR1 is SGHVS and CDR2 is FQNEAQ. The CDR3 length is 15 residues. The CDR3 DNA is TGTGCCAGCAGCTTTGGAGCGGACCTGGGGGAGACCCAGTACTTC. Translated: CASSFGADLGETQYF.

This chain connects TRBV30 to TRBJ2-7; the D gene is possibly TRBD1 (5 bases). V lost 8 bases to trimming and J lost 5 bases, with 13 bases between them. Germline CDR1 GTSNPN, CDR2 SVGIG (reference sequence). The CDR3 consists of 11 residues. In nucleotides, the CDR3 is TGTGCCGGTCCCAGGGATCACGAGCAGTACTTC. Encoded protein: CAGPRDHEQYF.

The chain employs TRBV11-2 and TRBJ2-1, with D uncertain. The V end lost 8 bases, the J end lost 0 bases, and 11 bases lay between the germline ends. This CDR3 region has 14 residues. Germline values: CDR1 SGHAT, CDR2 FQNNGV. The CDR3 sequence is CASAPISSYNEQFF. The CDR3 DNA reads TGTGCCAGCGCCCCCATCAGCTCCTACAATGAGCAGTTCTTC. Full variable domain (remainder filled in from reference TRBV11-2 and TRBJ2-1): EAGVAQSPRYKIIEKRQSVAFWCNPISGHATLYWYQQILGQGPKLLIQFQNNGVVDDSQLPKDRFSAERLKGVDSTLKIQPAKLEDSAVYLCASAPISSYNEQFFGPGTRLTVL.

V is TRBV5-3 and J is TRBJ2-3, with D tentatively TRBD2 (7 bases). TRBV5-3 is flagged as an ORF with uncertain function. Trimming pared 0 bases from V and 5 bases from J, leaving 25 bases between. There are 19 residues in the CDR3. CDR3 sequence (DNA): TGTGCCAGAAGCTTGGGGGGGCTAAGGAGAGCGGGGAGGAAAGATACGCAGTATTTT. As protein: CARSLGGLRRAGRKDTQYF.

A few counts support this clone. The V gene is TRBV19, the J gene TRBJ2-3; TRBD2 matches 9 bases. Unmatched junction bases numbered 2, after V lost 1 base and J lost 3 bases. The CDR3 loop spans 15 amino acids. The germline gives CDR1 LNHDA, CDR2 SQIVND (reference sequence). CDR3 loop: CASSIASGKTDTQYF. CDR3 sequence (DNA): TGTGCCAGTAGTATAGCTAGCGGGAAGACAGATACGCAGTATTTT.

This chain connects TRBV9 to TRBJ1-6; TRBD1 aligns across 9 bases. The ends lost 3 bases at V and 10 bases at J; junction bases unmatched: 5. Germline V lookup: CDR1 SGDLS, CDR2 YYNGEE. This CDR3 contains 14 residues. CDR3 amino acids: CASSAGQGSSPLHF. The CDR3 nucleotides are TGTGCCAGCAGCGCGGGACAGGGTTCGTCACCCCTCCACTTT.

The V gene is TRBV5-1, the J gene TRBJ2-2; possible D gene TRBD2, 5 bases. This CDR3 has 14 residues. V was trimmed by 1 base and J by 1 base, leaving 5 bases between them. CDR1 is SGHRS, CDR2 YFSETQ, per germline. The CDR3 DNA follows: TGCGCCAGCAGCTTGAGCGGGAACACCGGGGAGCTGTTTTTT. Translating it yields CASSLSGNTGELFF.

The chain carries TRBV6-6 and TRBJ2-3, with D possibly matching TRBD1 (6 bases). This CDR3 is built from 15 residues. Per the germline V gene, CDR1 is MNHNY and CDR2 is SVGAGI (reference sequence). V dropped 0 bases and J dropped 7 bases, with 14 bases sitting between them. The CDR3 nucleotides read TGTGCCAGCAGTTACTCTGCGGAAGGGGGAAATACGCAGTATTTT. It specifies CASSYSAEGGNTQYF.

The rearrangement joins TRBV25-1 to TRBJ1-2; perhaps TRBD1 as D (6 bases). The CDR3 runs 14 residues. V lost 4 bases, J lost 8 bases, and 17 bases lay in between. CDR1 is MGHDK and CDR2 is SYGVNS in the germline V gene. The CDR3 is CASSAGTPGRGYTF. Here the CDR3 DNA reads TGTGCCAGCAGTGCCGGGACACCTGGTAGGGGCTACACCTTC.